This is a list of T cell receptor beta chains from one sample in a study of blood T cells in healthy people across ages. MiXCR, applied by TCRdb to the 5' RACE reads, yields one record per CDR3 protein. This sample yields 780,000 or so distinct CDR3 sequences, of which 20% to 30% are seen a single time; roughly 3.5% belongs to the top ten. This sample was also put to use in a study of T cells of mothers and their children.

Sequencing was carried out using blood. All receptors come from a boy aged 10-17 years in good health. Both conserved end residues are part of each CDR3. A D gene is named only where the DNA matches it firmly. Size values are once, few and many counts, or a class for expanded clones, and some rows have none.

j_gene: TRBJ2-3
v_gene: TRBV28
abundance: NA
d_gene: TRBD2
CDR3aa: CASSVTSRRSDTQYF
CDR3nt: TGTGCCAGCAGTGTGACTAGCAGGAGATCAGATACGCAGTATTTT

j_gene: TRBJ2-3
v_gene: TRBV12-3/TRBV12-4
abundance: NA
d_gene: TRBD2
CDR3aa: CASSGTSGTDTQYF
CDR3nt: TGTGCCAGCAGTGGGACTAGCGGGACGGATACGCAGTATTTT

j_gene: TRBJ2-3
v_gene: TRBV11-2
abundance: NA
d_gene: TRBD2
CDR3aa: CASSSRRGAPDTQYF
CDR3nt: TGTGCCAGCAGCTCTCGGCGGGGGGCCCCAGATACGCAGTATTTT

j_gene: TRBJ1-2
v_gene: TRBV29-1
abundance: few
d_gene: NA
CDR3aa: CSVEGVAEEVDGYTF
CDR3nt: TGCAGCGTTGAAGGGGTGGCAGAGGAAGTGGATGGCTACACCTTC

j_gene: TRBJ2-2
v_gene: TRBV29-1
abundance: few
d_gene: TRBD2
CDR3aa: CSVEGVLSGIGELFF
CDR3nt: TGCAGCGTTGAAGGTGTACTTAGCGGGATAGGGGAGCTGTTTTTT

j_gene: TRBJ2-2
v_gene: TRBV5-1
abundance: NA
d_gene: NA
CDR3aa: CASSLVRGPGDTGELFF
CDR3nt: TGCGCCAGCAGCTTGGTTCGAGGGCCTGGGGACACCGGGGAGCTGTTTTTT

j_gene: TRBJ2-5
v_gene: TRBV11-2
abundance: few
d_gene: TRBD2
CDR3aa: CASSDRLAGQETQYF
CDR3nt: TGTGCCAGCAGCGACCGACTAGCGGGACAAGAGACCCAGTACTTC

j_gene: TRBJ2-2
v_gene: TRBV29-1
abundance: NA
d_gene: NA
CDR3aa: CSVQTGINTGELFF
CDR3nt: TGCAGCGTTCAGACCGGGATTAACACCGGGGAGCTGTTTTTT

j_gene: TRBJ1-1
v_gene: TRBV28
abundance: NA
d_gene: NA
CDR3aa: CASSSTTGRTTGAFF
CDR3nt: TGTGCCAGCAGTTCCACGACAGGACGGACCACGGGAGCTTTCTTT

j_gene: TRBJ1-4
v_gene: TRBV27
abundance: NA
d_gene: NA
CDR3aa: CASSSINPPTNEKLFF
CDR3nt: TGTGCCAGCAGTTCCATCAACCCTCCAACTAATGAAAAACTGTTTTTT

j_gene: TRBJ2-5
v_gene: TRBV12-2
abundance: NA
d_gene: NA
CDR3aa: CASRLESSGNRGQYF
CDR3nt: TGTGCAAGTCGCTTAGAGTCGTCCGGTAACAGGGGGCAGTACTTC

j_gene: TRBJ2-6
v_gene: TRBV20-1
abundance: few
d_gene: TRBD1
CDR3aa: CSASPGTVPSGANVLTF
CDR3nt: TGCAGTGCTAGCCCCGGGACAGTCCCCTCTGGGGCCAACGTCCTGACTTTC

j_gene: TRBJ1-2
v_gene: TRBV6-5
abundance: NA
d_gene: NA
CDR3aa: CASSYSRKGGNYGYTF
CDR3nt: TGTGCCAGCAGTTACTCGCGGAAAGGGGGTAACTATGGCTACACCTTC

j_gene: TRBJ2-3
v_gene: TRBV6-2/TRBV6-3
abundance: NA
d_gene: TRBD2
CDR3aa: CASRPPLAGDSDTQYF
CDR3nt: TGTGCCAGCAGACCCCCTTTAGCGGGGGACTCAGATACGCAGTATTTT

j_gene: TRBJ2-7
v_gene: TRBV7-9
abundance: NA
d_gene: TRBD2
CDR3aa: CASSFFEREGSYEQYF
CDR3nt: TGTGCCAGCAGCTTCTTTGAGCGGGAGGGCTCCTACGAGCAGTACTTC

j_gene: TRBJ1-2
v_gene: TRBV20-1
abundance: NA
d_gene: NA
CDR3aa: CSARVSQVGYTF
CDR3nt: TGCAGTGCTAGAGTCAGCCAGGTTGGCTACACCTTC

j_gene: TRBJ2-3
v_gene: TRBV28
abundance: few
d_gene: NA
CDR3aa: CASGFASVQLDTDTQYF
CDR3nt: TGTGCCAGCGGATTCGCGTCGGTCCAACTTGACACAGATACGCAGTATTTT

j_gene: TRBJ2-5
v_gene: TRBV5-1
abundance: many
d_gene: NA
CDR3aa: CASSPYGRGQETQYF
CDR3nt: TGCGCCAGCAGCCCCTACGGACGGGGCCAAGAGACCCAGTACTTC

j_gene: TRBJ2-7
v_gene: TRBV3-1
abundance: NA
d_gene: NA
CDR3aa: CASSQIGSASSYEQYF
CDR3nt: TGTGCCAGCAGCCAAATCGGGTCCGCGAGCTCCTACGAGCAGTACTTC

j_gene: TRBJ2-7
v_gene: TRBV12-3/TRBV12-4
abundance: NA
d_gene: NA
CDR3aa: CASRPTGLYEQYF
CDR3nt: TGTGCCAGCAGACCGACAGGACTCTACGAGCAGTACTTC

j_gene: TRBJ2-3
v_gene: TRBV5-1
abundance: NA
d_gene: TRBD2
CDR3aa: CASSIYSGGAPDTQYF
CDR3nt: TGCGCCAGCAGCATCTATAGCGGGGGGGCGCCAGATACGCAGTATTTT

j_gene: TRBJ2-1
v_gene: TRBV20-1
abundance: NA
d_gene: TRBD2
CDR3aa: CSAPFSGSYNEQFF
CDR3nt: TGCAGTGCTCCATTTAGCGGGAGTTACAATGAGCAGTTCTTC

j_gene: TRBJ2-3
v_gene: TRBV4-1
abundance: few
d_gene: TRBD2
CDR3aa: CASSHSRSGRIPDTQYF
CDR3nt: TGCGCCAGCAGCCATTCCCGAAGCGGGAGGATCCCAGATACGCAGTATTTT

j_gene: TRBJ1-4
v_gene: TRBV4-3
abundance: few
d_gene: NA
CDR3aa: CASSQHHSYNEKLFF
CDR3nt: TGCGCCAGCAGCCAACACCACAGCTATAATGAAAAACTGTTTTTT

j_gene: TRBJ2-3
v_gene: TRBV4-1
abundance: few
d_gene: NA
CDR3aa: CASSHLRDPDTQYF
CDR3nt: TGCGCCAGCAGCCATCTCCGGGACCCAGATACGCAGTATTTT

j_gene: TRBJ1-1
v_gene: TRBV11-2
abundance: few
d_gene: NA
CDR3aa: CASSLVGGYAFF
CDR3nt: TGTGCCAGCAGCTTAGTTGGGGGGTACGCTTTCTTT

j_gene: TRBJ2-1
v_gene: TRBV6-2/TRBV6-3
abundance: few
d_gene: TRBD2
CDR3aa: CASSYSLSGTYNEQFF
CDR3nt: TGTGCCAGCAGTTACTCACTTAGCGGGACTTACAATGAGCAGTTCTTC

j_gene: TRBJ2-1
v_gene: TRBV12-3/TRBV12-4
abundance: NA
d_gene: TRBD2
CDR3aa: CASSLALGTSGNNEQFF
CDR3nt: TGTGCCAGCAGTTTAGCGCTAGGGACTAGCGGTAACAATGAGCAGTTCTTC

j_gene: TRBJ1-4
v_gene: TRBV28
abundance: NA
d_gene: TRBD1
CDR3aa: CASTENPGTGGSIATNEKLFF
CDR3nt: TGTGCCAGCACCGAGAACCCCGGGACAGGGGGCTCCATTGCAACTAATGAAAAACTGTTTTTT

j_gene: TRBJ2-4
v_gene: TRBV2
abundance: many
d_gene: NA
CDR3aa: CASRVTGLAKNIQYF
CDR3nt: TGTGCCAGCAGGGTCACGGGACTAGCCAAAAACATTCAGTACTTC

j_gene: TRBJ2-3
v_gene: TRBV2
abundance: NA
d_gene: NA
CDR3aa: CASSAGRLADTQYF
CDR3nt: TGTGCCAGCAGTGCAGGGCGGTTGGCAGATACGCAGTATTTT

j_gene: TRBJ1-2
v_gene: TRBV12-3/TRBV12-4
abundance: NA
d_gene: NA
CDR3aa: CASTPGWHGYTF
CDR3nt: TGTGCCAGCACCCCAGGCTGGCACGGCTACACCTTC

j_gene: TRBJ1-1
v_gene: TRBV3-1
abundance: NA
d_gene: NA
CDR3aa: CASSQEQGGAEAFF
CDR3nt: TGTGCCAGCAGCCAAGAGCAGGGAGGTGCTGAAGCTTTCTTT

j_gene: TRBJ2-7
v_gene: TRBV6-2/TRBV6-3
abundance: few
d_gene: TRBD2
CDR3aa: CASSYQVPTSGGAYEQYF
CDR3nt: TGTGCCAGCAGTTATCAAGTTCCGACTAGCGGGGGTGCCTACGAGCAGTACTTC

j_gene: TRBJ2-7
v_gene: TRBV29-1
abundance: few
d_gene: TRBD1
CDR3aa: CSALGGGQSSYEQYF
CDR3nt: TGCAGCGCCCTAGGGGGCGGCCAAAGCTCCTACGAGCAGTACTTC

j_gene: TRBJ2-1
v_gene: TRBV7-7
abundance: few
d_gene: NA
CDR3aa: CASSLDAGSYNEQFF
CDR3nt: TGTGCTAGCAGCTTAGATGCGGGGTCTTACAATGAGCAGTTCTTC

j_gene: TRBJ1-2
v_gene: TRBV5-1
abundance: few
d_gene: TRBD1
CDR3aa: CASRPEPGGGYGYTF
CDR3nt: TGCGCCAGCAGGCCGGAGCCAGGGGGCGGCTATGGCTACACCTTC

j_gene: TRBJ2-5
v_gene: TRBV2
abundance: few
d_gene: TRBD1
CDR3aa: CASSRDRGRLETQYF
CDR3nt: TGTGCCAGCAGCCGGGACAGGGGGCGTTTGGAGACCCAGTACTTC

j_gene: TRBJ1-6
v_gene: TRBV9
abundance: NA
d_gene: NA
CDR3aa: CASSVDWGNNSPLHF
CDR3nt: TGTGCCAGCAGCGTAGATTGGGGGAACAATTCACCCCTCCACTTT

j_gene: TRBJ1-1
v_gene: TRBV20-1
abundance: few
d_gene: TRBD1
CDR3aa: CSADRQGNVRSSAEAFF
CDR3nt: TGCAGTGCTGATCGACAGGGTAATGTGAGATCAAGCGCAGAAGCTTTCTTT

j_gene: TRBJ1-2
v_gene: TRBV20-1
abundance: NA
d_gene: NA
CDR3aa: CSARAADPSTINYGYTF
CDR3nt: TGCAGTGCTAGGGCGGCAGACCCCTCAACTATTAACTATGGCTACACCTTC

j_gene: TRBJ2-1
v_gene: TRBV4-1
abundance: NA
d_gene: NA
CDR3aa: CASSLGPTQVQFF
CDR3nt: TGCGCCAGCAGCCTGGGACCCACACAGGTCCAGTTCTTC

j_gene: TRBJ1-4
v_gene: TRBV20-1
abundance: few
d_gene: NA
CDR3aa: CSAPRRANEKLFF
CDR3nt: TGCAGTGCTCCCAGGAGGGCTAATGAAAAACTGTTTTTT

j_gene: TRBJ1-2
v_gene: TRBV7-2
abundance: NA
d_gene: TRBD1
CDR3aa: CASSLTGGRQYGYTF
CDR3nt: TGTGCCAGCAGCTTGACAGGGGGCCGTCAATATGGCTACACCTTC

j_gene: TRBJ2-1
v_gene: TRBV12-3/TRBV12-4
abundance: NA
d_gene: TRBD2
CDR3aa: CASRSPGLAGGNEQFF
CDR3nt: TGTGCCAGCAGATCCCCGGGACTAGCGGGGGGTAATGAGCAGTTCTTC

j_gene: TRBJ2-1
v_gene: TRBV18
abundance: few
d_gene: NA
CDR3aa: CASSPEHSGVDEQFF
CDR3nt: TGTGCCAGCTCACCGGAACACTCGGGCGTGGATGAGCAGTTCTTC

j_gene: TRBJ2-1
v_gene: TRBV6-5
abundance: NA
d_gene: NA
CDR3aa: CASSPLALHYNEQFF
CDR3nt: TGTGCCAGCAGTCCCCTGGCGCTTCATTACAATGAGCAGTTCTTC

j_gene: TRBJ2-7
v_gene: TRBV9
abundance: NA
d_gene: NA
CDR3aa: CASSVTAGSSYEQYF
CDR3nt: TGTGCCAGCAGCGTAACGGCAGGGAGTTCCTACGAGCAGTACTTC

j_gene: TRBJ1-4
v_gene: TRBV7-2
abundance: NA
d_gene: TRBD1
CDR3aa: CASSRDRVAEKLFF
CDR3nt: TGTGCCAGCAGCCGCGACAGGGTAGCAGAAAAACTGTTTTTT

j_gene: TRBJ2-7
v_gene: TRBV12-3/TRBV12-4
abundance: few
d_gene: NA
CDR3aa: CASSFAQSYEQYF
CDR3nt: TGTGCCAGCAGTTTCGCACAGTCCTACGAGCAGTACTTC

j_gene: TRBJ1-1
v_gene: TRBV20-1
abundance: few
d_gene: NA
CDR3aa: CSARDVGRPEAFF
CDR3nt: TGCAGTGCTAGAGATGTGGGAAGGCCTGAAGCTTTCTTT

j_gene: TRBJ1-5
v_gene: TRBV5-1
abundance: NA
d_gene: TRBD1
CDR3aa: CASSLGQGAYQPQHF
CDR3nt: TGCGCCAGCAGCTTGGGACAGGGGGCTTATCAGCCCCAGCATTTT

j_gene: TRBJ1-5
v_gene: TRBV20-1
abundance: NA
d_gene: NA
CDR3aa: CSASPPGGNQPQHF
CDR3nt: TGCAGTGCTAGTCCGCCAGGGGGCAATCAGCCCCAGCATTTT

j_gene: TRBJ2-5
v_gene: TRBV12-3/TRBV12-4
abundance: NA
d_gene: NA
CDR3aa: CASSFSHGETQYF
CDR3nt: TGTGCCAGCAGTTTTTCTCACGGAGAGACCCAGTACTTC

j_gene: TRBJ2-7
v_gene: TRBV27
abundance: many
d_gene: NA
CDR3aa: CASSSSGTAYEQYF
CDR3nt: TGTGCCAGCAGTTCATCGGGGACCGCCTACGAGCAGTACTTC